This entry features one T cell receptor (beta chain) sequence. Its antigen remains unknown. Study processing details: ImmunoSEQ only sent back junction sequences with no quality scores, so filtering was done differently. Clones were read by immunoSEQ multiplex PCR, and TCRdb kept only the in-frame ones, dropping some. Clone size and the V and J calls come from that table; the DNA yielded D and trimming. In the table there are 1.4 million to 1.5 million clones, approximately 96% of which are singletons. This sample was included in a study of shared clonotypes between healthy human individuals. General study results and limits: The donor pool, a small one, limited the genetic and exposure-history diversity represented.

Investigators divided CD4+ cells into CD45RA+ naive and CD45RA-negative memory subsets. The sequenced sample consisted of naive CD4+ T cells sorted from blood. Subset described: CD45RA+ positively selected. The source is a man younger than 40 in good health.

The CDR3: CASSLALEAGEQYF. The CDR3 coding sequence is TGTGCCAGCAGCTTAGCGCTGGAGGCGGGTGAGCAGTACTTC. V gene TRBV7-8 combines with J gene TRBJ2-7; a possible D gene is TRBD2 (5 bases). Germline V gene data show CDR1 as SGHVS and CDR2 as FQNEAQ. Between the trimmed V and J ends, which lost 0 bases and 7 bases, there was a span of 13 bases. CDR3 length: 14 residues.